Below, 15 T cell receptor beta chains from the same sample are listed, as sequenced in a study of cytomegalovirus exposure and HLA in healthy donors. The primer mix had 60 Vbeta and 13 Jbeta primers. The assay was immunoSEQ multiplex PCR, and TCRdb's table has in-frame clones only and misses some. The sample yields over 150,000 clones, 60% to 80% seen once. The sample taken for sequencing was PBMCs. These receptors were taken from a man aged 60 to 75 in good health and CMV-seronegative.

The V and J genes are TRBV7-6 and TRBJ2-2, with 8 nucleotides matching TRBD2. The CDR3 has 16 residues. Unmatched junction bases numbered 4, after V lost 4 bases and J lost 0 bases. Germline CDR1 SGHVS, CDR2 FNYEAQ. The CDR3 bases are TGTGCCAGCAGCTCCCAAGCGGGGGCGAACACCGGGGAGCTGTTTTTT. It yields the protein CASSSQAGANTGELFF.

The chain carries TRBV7-9 and TRBJ1-2; D not resolved. Trimming left V 5 bases short and J 7 bases short, with 8 bases between. Per germline, CDR1 SEHNR and CDR2 FQNEAQ (reference sequence). The CDR3 length is 11 residues. CDR3 nucleotides: TGTGCCAGCAGCAACAACCTTGGCTACACCTTC. This encodes CASSNNLGYTF.

CDR3 sequence (DNA): TGTGCCAGCAGCGCTTCCGGGACAGCCCCCTACGAGCAGTACTTC. It encodes CASSASGTAPYEQYF. J is TRBJ2-5 and V is TRBV9; 7 positions agree with TRBD1. The end of the DNA fits TRBJ2-7 better, so the J call may be wrong. Germline loops: CDR1 SGDLS, CDR2 YYNGEE. The CDR3 spans 15 residues.

This chain uses TRBV19 with TRBJ1-2; 7 nucleotides agree with TRBD1. This CDR3 has 13 residues. J lost 3 bases, V lost 4 bases, and 2 bases had no gene match. Germline CDR1 reads LNHDA; CDR2 reads SQIVND (reference sequence). CDR3 bases: TGTGCCAGTAGTAAAGACAGGGACTATGGCTACACCTTC. This translates into CASSKDRDYGYTF.

The gene calls are TRBV9 and TRBJ2-1, with 15 bases fitting TRBD2. The CDR3 is 18 amino acids. J gave up 8 bases and V 2 bases, and 11 bases lay outside the gene matches. The germline gives CDR1 SGDLS, CDR2 YYNGEE. The CDR3 region has the DNA TGTGCCAGCAGCGTCCACTTCGGGACTAGCGGGGGGCAATATGAGCAGTTCTTC. Amino acids: CASSVHFGTSGGQYEQFF. Complete variable domain (other parts from reference TRBV9 and TRBJ2-1): DSGVTQTPKHLITATGQRVTLRCSPRSGDLSVYWYQQSLDQGLQFLIQYYNGEERAKGNILERFSAQQFPDLHSELNLSSLELGDSALYFCASSVHFGTSGGQYEQFFGPGTRLTVL.

The chain is built from TRBV9 and TRBJ2-3, with TRBD2 matching over 12 bases. The V gene's germline CDR1 is SGDLS and CDR2 YYNGEE. The CDR3 length is 19 residues. V was clipped by 0 bases and J by 5 bases; unmatched bases: 13. The CDR3 region is CASSVASGYLAGGQDTQYF. The CDR3 DNA sequence: TGTGCCAGCAGCGTAGCTTCAGGGTATCTAGCGGGGGGGCAAGATACGCAGTATTTT.

A few counts support this clone. The gene calls are TRBV19 and TRBJ1-1, with 7 bases aligning to TRBD1. The V and J ends lost 7 bases and 4 bases, in that order; junction bases with no gene match: 12. Per germline, CDR1 LNHDA and CDR2 SQIVND (reference sequence). The CDR3 sequence is 15 residues long. In DNA, the CDR3 is TGTGCCAGTACCCCAACACAGACAGGGTCCACTGAAGCTTTCTTT. Encoded protein: CASTPTQTGSTEAFF.

This clone came up a few times. This same CDR3 is encoded by further DNA sequences in the sample. The chain carries TRBV7-2 and TRBJ1-2; possible D gene TRBD1, 6 bases. Germline CDR1 is SGHTA and CDR2 is FQGNSA. Trimming pared 1 base from V and 2 bases from J, leaving 8 bases between. The CDR3 sequence is 14 residues long. CDR3 coding DNA: TGTGCCAGCAGCTTAGGGCAGGGGAACTATGGCTACACCTTC. This codes for CASSLGQGNYGYTF.

This clone was seen more than once but under ten times. V usage is TRBV5-1 and J usage is TRBJ2-7; possibly TRBD1 for D (6 bases). Germline CDR1 is SGHRS and CDR2 is YFSETQ. V shed 3 bases and J shed 0 bases, with 13 bases lying between them. This CDR3 spans 15 amino acids. DNA of the CDR3: TGCGCCAGCAGCTCCGGACAGAGCCCCTCCTACGAGCAGTACTTC. It is translated as CASSSGQSPSYEQYF.

The CDR3 loop reads CSVEVSGGAGELFF. CDR3 sequence (DNA): TGCAGCGTTGAAGTCAGCGGGGGGGCCGGGGAGCTGTTTTTT. The chain links TRBV29-1 to TRBJ2-2; 10 bases fit TRBD2. J lost 6 bases, V lost 1 base, and 2 bases had no gene match. Germline CDR1 SQVTM, CDR2 ANQGSEA. The CDR3 has 14 residues.

The chain joins TRBV18 to TRBJ2-1; TRBD1 is a possible D gene (6 bases). Trimming removed 0 bases from V and 10 bases from J, with 16 bases in between. Germline lookup yields CDR1 KGHSH and CDR2 LQKENI. There are 15 residues in the CDR3. CDR3 sequence reads: CASSPPSQGSSEQFF. DNA for the CDR3: TGTGCCAGCTCACCACCGAGTCAGGGGAGTAGCGAGCAGTTCTTC.

The gene calls are TRBV19 and TRBJ2-1; the match to TRBD1 covers 10 bases. This CDR3 has 16 amino acids. Germline V gives CDR1 LNHDA, CDR2 SQIVND (reference sequence). The junction had 1 base not matched to a gene; V was cut back by 0 bases and J by 2 bases. CDR3 in DNA: TGTGCCAGTAGTATAGAGGGACAGGGGCCCTACAATGAGCAGTTCTTC. Translating gives CASSIEGQGPYNEQFF.

This rearrangement joins TRBV7-2 to TRBJ2-3; 10 bases match TRBD2. Germline values: CDR1 SGHTA, CDR2 FQGNSA. This CDR3 is built from 16 residues. V dropped 0 bases and J dropped 8; count of bases not matched to a gene: 8. The CDR3 sequence: CASSLAPGLASVTQYF. The CDR3 DNA follows: TGTGCCAGCAGCTTAGCCCCGGGACTAGCGTCTGTTACGCAGTATTTT.

CDR3 sequence: CASSLAGPNEKLFF. In nucleotides, the CDR3 is TGTGCCAGCAGTTTGGCGGGACCTAATGAAAAACTGTTTTTT. V is TRBV28 and J is TRBJ1-4; D might be TRBD1 (5 bases). This CDR3 contains 14 residues. Trimming stripped 3 bases from V and 3 bases from J, with 8 bases between. Germline assignment: CDR1 MDHEN and CDR2 SYDVKM.

A single count supports this clone. This sequence joins TRBV18 and TRBJ2-7; TRBD1 matches at 11 bases. The V and J ends lost 3 bases and 3 bases, in that order; junction bases with no gene match: 10. Germline values: CDR1 KGHSH, CDR2 LQKENI. CDR3 size: 17 residues. The CDR3 loop is CASSPRGTGTGGYEQYF. CDR3 sequence (DNA): TGTGCCAGCTCACCTCGGGGGACCGGGACAGGGGGCTACGAGCAGTACTTC.